This paragraph covers one TCR beta chain sequence. As yet, its antigen is unknown. Germline lookup yields CDR1 LNHDA and CDR2 SQIVND (reference sequence). The CDR3 has 15 residues. Trimming shortened V by 4 bases and J by 2 bases, and 14 bases separated the two germline ends. The entry originates in a study of T cell responses to AZD1222 COVID-19 vaccine. About the research overall: Pooled in the analysis were second doses at about 4 or about 12 weeks. Findings of the study overall: Regions left unmutated in variants are reportedly the target of nearly half of spike-specific TCRs.

Here immunoSEQ multiplex PCR was the method, and the copy in TCRdb shows in-frame clones only, minus some. The top ten hold approximately 7% of the sample, which has 60,000 to 65,000 clones, less than 90% seen once. The sequence came from an adult in good health. Sequenced here: peripheral blood, sampled on day 0 of AZD1222 vaccination. V and J are TRBV19 and TRBJ2-5, with D hard to call. Here the CDR3 DNA reads TGTGCCAGTAGTAATTTTGGCCGGATACAAGAGACCCAGTACTTC. Its translation: CASSNFGRIQETQYF.